The 30 T cell receptor beta chains below were found in one sample sequenced in a study of cytomegalovirus exposure and HLA in healthy donors. PCR employed 60 Vbeta and 13 Jbeta primers. Produced via immunoSEQ multiplex PCR; TCRdb's table is partial and in-frame only. The sample consists of 110,000 to 150,000 clones, 80% of them appearing once. The sequenced material came from PBMCs. These receptors were obtained from a man aged 40-49 years in good health and CMV-seronegative.

The chain couples TRBV7-8 to TRBJ2-3, with D hard to call. Germline CDR1 reads SGHVS; CDR2 reads FQNEAQ. The CDR3 covers 16 residues. The V end was cut by 4 bases, the J end by 2 bases, with 16 bases between. The CDR3 DNA is TGTGCCAGCAGCTCACCCGAGGTGCCGGCCACAGATACGCAGTATTTT. This sequence encodes CASSSPEVPATDTQYF.

This clone was seen just once. The rearrangement joins TRBV9 to TRBJ2-1, with 8 positions matching TRBD2. The CDR3 has 14 amino acids. The V and J ends lost 2 bases and 8 bases, in that order; junction bases with no gene match: 6. CDR1 is SGDLS and CDR2 is YYNGEE in the germline V gene. CDR3 nucleotides: TGTGCCAGCAGCGTCGGGACTAGGCGCGATGAGCAGTTCTTC. Protein sequence: CASSVGTRRDEQFF.

This clone was counted once. The V and J genes are TRBV28 and TRBJ2-7, with a tentative D call TRBD1 (5 bases). V dropped 2 bases and J dropped 2 bases, with 16 bases sitting between them. The germline V gene encodes CDR1 MDHEN and CDR2 SYDVKM. The CDR3 covers 16 residues. This CDR3 reads CASSLGAAPRTYEQYF. CDR3 nucleotides: TGTGCCAGCAGTTTAGGGGCAGCCCCTCGCACCTACGAGCAGTACTTC.

The chain links TRBV7-2 to TRBJ2-2; no firm D call. Looked up from germline, CDR1 is SGHTA and CDR2 is FQGNSA. The germline V and J ends were trimmed by 2 bases and 3 bases, with 7 bases remaining between them. CDR3 length: 14 residues. The CDR3 loop is CASSLQAHTGELFF. The CDR3, as DNA: TGTGCCAGCAGCTTACAGGCGCACACCGGGGAGCTGTTTTTT.

This clone has only one observation. The J gene is TRBJ1-5, the V gene TRBV2, with TRBD1 as a possible D gene (6 bases). Germline assignment: CDR1 SNHLY and CDR2 FYNNEI. Trimming removed 3 bases from V and 6 bases from J, with 12 bases in between. This CDR3 is built from 14 residues. CDR3 DNA sequence: TGTGCCAGCAGTGACTGGGACACCCGTCAGCCCCAGCATTTT. Protein: CASSDWDTRQPQHF. The full variable domain, its missing parts supplied by reference TRBV2 and TRBJ1-5, is EPEVTQTPSHQVTQMGQEVILRCVPISNHLYFYWYRQILGQKVEFLVSFYNNEISEKSEIFDDQFSVERPDGSNFTLKIRSTKLEDSAMYFCASSDWDTRQPQHFGDGTRLSIL.

The gene calls are TRBV19 and TRBJ2-3, with 8 nucleotides matching TRBD1. J gave up 12 bases and V 5 bases, and 16 bases lay outside the gene matches. CDR3 length: 15 residues. Germline CDR1 is LNHDA and CDR2 is SQIVND (reference sequence). CDR3 DNA: TGTGCCAGTAGTCCGACGAGGGACAGGACCCGTGCCCAGTATTTT. This sequence encodes CASSPTRDRTRAQYF.

The chain carries TRBV7-2 and TRBJ1-2; TRBD1 is a possible D gene (5 bases). Germline V lookup: CDR1 SGHTA, CDR2 FQGNSA. V dropped 2 bases and J dropped 2 bases, with 15 bases sitting between them. The CDR3 runs to 16 residues. The CDR3: CASSLFFGGGNYGYTF. The CDR3 DNA sequence: TGTGCCAGCAGCTTATTTTTTGGCGGGGGGAACTATGGCTACACCTTC.

The J gene is TRBJ1-2, the V gene TRBV28; 8 bases map to TRBD1. J lost 7 bases, V lost 10 bases, and 8 bases had no gene match. The CDR3 contains 12 residues. Germline V gene lookup returns CDR1 MDHEN and CDR2 SYDVKM. CDR3 sequence (DNA): TGTGCCACCACGGACAGGGAGATTGGCTACACCTTC. It is translated as CATTDREIGYTF.

The J gene is TRBJ1-5, the V gene TRBV27; weak D call: TRBD1 (5 bases). Between the trimmed V and J ends, which lost 6 bases and 5 bases, there was a span of 14 bases. The V gene's germline CDR1 is MNHEY and CDR2 SMNVEV (reference sequence). The CDR3 loop spans 14 amino acids. In nucleotides, the CDR3 is TGTGCCAGCAGAACAGGCGCTTCCTATCAGCCCCAGCATTTT. This sequence encodes CASRTGASYQPQHF.

This chain joins TRBV5-1 and TRBJ1-1, with TRBD1 matching 7 bases. This CDR3 region has 14 residues. Per germline, CDR1 SGHRS and CDR2 YFSETQ. V lost 3 bases to trimming and J lost 2 bases; unmatched junction nucleotides: 4. CDR3 nucleotide sequence: TGCGCCAGCAGCTCATCAGGGGGTAACACTGAAGCTTTCTTT. Protein: CASSSSGGNTEAFF.

As to this clone: Relative to the germline gene, one junction end is altered; a read error may explain this. V usage is TRBV6-6 and J usage is TRBJ2-7; D is possibly TRBD1 (6 bases). Germline values: CDR1 MNHNY, CDR2 SVGAGI (reference sequence). The CDR3 length is 14 residues. The CDR3 loop is CASRMTIPRGEQCF. CDR3 coding DNA: TGTGCCAGCAGAATGACAATACCCAGGGGCGAGCAGTGCTTC.

This chain joins TRBV5-6 and TRBJ2-1, with 8 bases fitting TRBD1. J gave up 0 bases and V 7 bases, and 12 bases lay outside the gene matches. The V gene's germline CDR1 is SGHDT and CDR2 YYEEEE. The CDR3 is 17 amino acids. CDR3 sequence reads: CASLDRAKPRSYNEQFF. The CDR3 DNA is TGTGCCAGCTTGGACAGGGCCAAACCCCGCTCCTACAATGAGCAGTTCTTC.

This clone occurred a few times. The V call is TRBV29-1, the J call TRBJ2-7; D perhaps matches TRBD2 (5 bases). Trimming shortened V by 0 bases and J by 9 bases, and 12 bases separated the two germline ends. The germline gives CDR1 SQVTM, CDR2 ANQGSEA. This CDR3 contains 12 residues. The CDR3 DNA sequence: TGCAGCGTTGAAGAGGCCCGGAGCGGGCAGTACTTC. As protein: CSVEEARSGQYF.

The count of this clone is one. V usage is TRBV7-2 and J usage is TRBJ1-5; D is undetermined. Trimming removed 2 bases from V and 0 bases from J, with 5 bases in between. This CDR3 is built from 14 residues. Germline values: CDR1 SGHTA, CDR2 FQGNSA. This CDR3 is CASSLKYSNQPQHF. DNA of the CDR3: TGTGCCAGCAGCTTAAAATATAGCAATCAGCCCCAGCATTTT.

This clone was recorded at least ten times. The chain has TRBV5-1 and TRBJ2-2, with 7 bases that match TRBD1. Germline CDR1 SGHRS, CDR2 YFSETQ. The trim removed 3 bases at V and 1 base at J, leaving 6 bases unmatched. This CDR3 spans 16 amino acids. The CDR3 reads CASSSYGQENTGELFF. The CDR3 bases are TGCGCCAGCAGCTCCTATGGACAGGAGAACACCGGGGAGCTGTTTTTT.

The chain is built from TRBV25-1 and TRBJ1-2; 7 bases align to TRBD1. From germline, CDR1 is MGHDK and CDR2 SYGVNS. V was pared by 4 bases and J by 8 bases, with 4 bases of the junction left unmatched. This CDR3 is 12 amino acids long. The chain's CDR3 is CASSGGGIGYTF. CDR3 coding DNA: TGTGCCAGCAGTGGAGGGGGCATAGGCTACACCTTC.

The chain uses TRBV5-6 and TRBJ2-1, with 8 positions matching TRBD2. The germline CDR1 and CDR2 sequences are SGHDT and YYEEEE. J lost 7 bases, V lost 2 bases, and 8 bases had no gene match. CDR3 length: 15 residues. The CDR3 protein is CASSFGGGLENEQFF. The CDR3 DNA is TGTGCCAGCAGCTTCGGGGGGGGTTTAGAAAATGAGCAGTTCTTC.

The chain is built from TRBV19 and TRBJ1-2, with 7 bases aligning to TRBD1. The CDR3 spans 16 residues. V shed 4 bases and J 3 bases; nucleotides not matched to a gene: 11. Germline lookup yields CDR1 LNHDA and CDR2 SQIVND (reference sequence). The CDR3 loop is CASSTGQVASHYGYTF. DNA of the CDR3: TGTGCCAGTAGTACCGGACAGGTTGCATCCCACTATGGCTACACCTTC.

The rearrangement links TRBV28 to TRBJ1-1, with 7 bases matching TRBD1. The CDR3 contains 15 residues. V lost 6 bases and J lost 2; bases outside the gene matches: 9. The V gene's germline CDR1 is MDHEN and CDR2 SYDVKM. The CDR3: CASSLLGQPNTEAFF. The CDR3 DNA follows: TGTGCCAGCAGCCTCCTGGGACAGCCTAACACTGAAGCTTTCTTT.

The chain employs TRBV28 and TRBJ1-1; TRBD1 might be the D (6 bases). Trimming removed 6 bases at V and 5 bases at J, with 22 bases between. Germline V gives CDR1 MDHEN, CDR2 SYDVKM. The CDR3 totals 16 residues. The CDR3: CASSDGVQGRVTEAFF. The CDR3 bases are TGTGCCAGCAGCGACGGGGTGCAGGGGCGAGTGACTGAAGCTTTCTTT.

The chain is built from TRBV7-3 and TRBJ1-1; no definite D call. The CDR3 has 13 amino acids. The V end was cut by 5 bases, the J end by 1 base, with 8 bases between. The V gene's germline CDR1 is SGHTA and CDR2 FQGTGA. The CDR3 coding sequence is TGTGCCAGCAGCAGGGAGGCGAACACTGAAGCTTTCTTT. This translates into CASSREANTEAFF.

This clone has only one observation. CDR3 DNA: TGTGCCAGCAGCTCCCCGGGAAAGAGCCAAGAGACCCAGTACTTC. Translation gives CASSSPGKSQETQYF. The V gene is TRBV7-8, the J gene TRBJ2-5; D may be TRBD2 (5 bases). CDR1 and CDR2 (germline): SGHVS, FQNEAQ. The CDR3 totals 15 residues. Trimming removed 4 bases at V and 1 base at J, with 13 bases between. Supplemented by reference TRBV7-8 and TRBJ2-5, the full variable domain reads GAGVSQSPRYKVAKRGQDVALRCDPISGHVSLFWYQQALGQGPEFLTYFQNEAQLDKSGLPSDRFFAERPEGSVSTLKIQRTQQEDSAVYLCASSSPGKSQETQYFGPGTRLLVL.

This chain joins TRBV10-3 and TRBJ1-4; no clear D. CDR3 size: 15 residues. Germline loops: CDR1 ENHRY, CDR2 SYGVKD. V was trimmed by 1 base and J by 8 bases, leaving 14 bases between them. The CDR3 nucleotides read TGTGCCATCAGTGAGTGGAAGGCAGGCACGGAAAAACTGTTTTTT. This translates into CAISEWKAGTEKLFF.

The chain employs TRBV4-3 and TRBJ2-7; 12 bases match TRBD1. V was pared by 6 bases and J by 3 bases, with 6 bases of the junction left unmatched. This CDR3 comprises 15 residues. Germline lookup yields CDR1 LGHNA and CDR2 YSLEER. The DNA of the CDR3 is TGCGCCAGCAGGCCCGGGACAGGGGGCAACTACGAGCAGTACTTC. The encoded protein is CASRPGTGGNYEQYF.

The chain links TRBV6-1 to TRBJ1-2; 9 bases are shared with TRBD1. The V gene end was trimmed by 5 bases and the J gene end by 5 bases; junction bases not matched to a gene: 3. This CDR3 has 13 amino acids. Germline CDR1 MNHNS, CDR2 SASEGT. The CDR3 DNA reads as TGTGCCAGCAGTACAGGGGGCGGGTATGGCTACACCTTC. It translates to CASSTGGGYGYTF.

The rearrangement joins TRBV6-5 to TRBJ1-1; D unclear. Trimming took off 2 bases at V and 1 base at J, with 11 bases between the two ends. The CDR3 consists of 15 residues. Germline-derived CDR1 and CDR2 are MNHEY and SVGAGI. The chain's CDR3 is CASSYIQYPNTEAFF. Here the CDR3 DNA reads TGTGCCAGCAGTTACATACAGTACCCGAACACTGAAGCTTTCTTT.

The CDR3 DNA reads TGCGCCAGCAGCGCACGGGGTGGCGGGGAGCTGTTTTTT. It yields the protein CASSARGGGELFF. The rearrangement links TRBV5-1 to TRBJ2-2; D might be TRBD2 (5 bases). Germline lookup yields CDR1 SGHRS and CDR2 YFSETQ. With 4 bases removed from V and 7 bases from J, the gap between germline ends came to 11 bases. The CDR3 covers 13 residues.

The chain uses TRBV6-1 and TRBJ2-7; perhaps TRBD2 as D (6 bases). Germline V lookup: CDR1 MNHNS, CDR2 SASEGT. Trimming removed 4 bases from V and 0 bases from J, with 7 bases in between. This CDR3 has 13 residues. The CDR3 protein is CASSGGTSYEQYF. CDR3 nucleotides: TGTGCCAGCAGTGGCGGGACCTCCTACGAGCAGTACTTC.

This sequence joins TRBV9 and TRBJ2-2; 9 nucleotides line up with TRBD1. The CDR3 has 16 amino acids. Trimming removed 3 bases from V and 4 bases from J; junction bases left unmatched: 7. Germline CDR1 and CDR2: SGDLS and YYNGEE. CDR3 DNA sequence: TGTGCCAGCAGCGCCACAGGGGGCCTAGTCACCGGGGAGCTGTTTTTT. Amino acids: CASSATGGLVTGELFF.

The V call is TRBV4-3, the J call TRBJ1-4; D unclear. This CDR3 comprises 15 residues. In germline, CDR1 is LGHNA, CDR2 YSLEER. V lost 0 bases and J 7 bases, leaving 12 bases between the germline ends. The chain's CDR3 is CASSQELSASEKLFF. The CDR3 nucleotides read TGCGCCAGCAGCCAAGAGTTGTCGGCTAGTGAAAAACTGTTTTTT.